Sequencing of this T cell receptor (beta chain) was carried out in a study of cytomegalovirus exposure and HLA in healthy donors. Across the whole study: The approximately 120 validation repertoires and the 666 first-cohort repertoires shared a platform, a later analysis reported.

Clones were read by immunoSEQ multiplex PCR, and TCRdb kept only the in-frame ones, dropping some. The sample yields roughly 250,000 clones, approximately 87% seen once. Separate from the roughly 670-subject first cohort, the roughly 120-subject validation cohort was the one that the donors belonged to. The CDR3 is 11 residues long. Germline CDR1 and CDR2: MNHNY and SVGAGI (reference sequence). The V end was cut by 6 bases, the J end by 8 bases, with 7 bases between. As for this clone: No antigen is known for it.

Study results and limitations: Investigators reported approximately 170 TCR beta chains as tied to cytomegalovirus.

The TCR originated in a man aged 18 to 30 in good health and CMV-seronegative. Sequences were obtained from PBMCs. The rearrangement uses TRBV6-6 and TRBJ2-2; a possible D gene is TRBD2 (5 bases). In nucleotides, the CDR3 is TGTGCCAGCAGCCCGGGGGGGGAGCTGTTTTTT. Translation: CASSPGGELFF.